This T cell receptor (beta chain) was captured by sequencing in a study of blood T cell repertoires in COVID-19. Across the study: Researchers got acute and convalescent COVID-19 samples from the United States, Italy and Spain.

How the authors handled the data: The authors estimated nucleated cell counts from reference gene primer amplification. Measured with immunoSEQ multiplex PCR; TCRdb has only the in-frame clones, and not every one. V and J calls and clone size are copied from that table; D and trimming were computed from the DNA. The sample yields 400,000 to 450,000 clones, more than 70% seen once. Seattle's enrolled individuals joined amid active infection and were then monitored longitudinally. Germline V gene sequence: CDR1 MNHEY, CDR2 SMNVEV (reference sequence). This CDR3 has 13 amino acids. V lost 6 bases and J 2 bases, leaving 8 bases between the germline ends.

Sequencing was performed on peripheral blood. The TCR sequence derives from a woman aged 45-65 years with COVID-19, enrolled during active disease. V usage is TRBV27 and J usage is TRBJ1-5; TRBD1 is a possible D gene (6 bases). The CDR3 nucleotides read TGTGCCAGCAGAAGGACAGGCAATCAGCCCCAGCATTTT. Protein product: CASRRTGNQPQHF.